This TCR beta chain was sequenced for a study of blood T cell repertoires in COVID-19. In the study overall: Samples came from the United States, Italy and Spain, spanning acute and convalescent COVID-19. PBMCs, B-cell-depleted T cells, or T cells were the source of the cDNA or gDNA that made up the material.

Trimming removed 4 bases from V and 0 bases from J; junction bases left unmatched: 4. The CDR3 contains 15 residues. Germline values: CDR1 SGHAT, CDR2 FQNNGV. Original data processing: Reference gene primer amplification gave nucleated cell count estimates. Sequencing was performed with immunoSEQ multiplex PCR; in TCRdb, only in-frame clones are kept and a portion is missing. The DNA gave D and trimming, while V, J and clone size come from that table. Counted here are about 180,000 clones, 80% to 85% occurring once; the ten biggest clones make up roughly 10%. In this sample, this clone turned up a few times.

The rearrangement links TRBV11-2 to TRBJ2-3; 7 bases are a match to TRBD1. Sequencing was carried out using peripheral blood. This clonotype was obtained from a woman of 80 years or more with COVID-19, enrolled during active disease. The CDR3 bases are TGTGCCAGCAGCTCGACAGGGTTCAGCACAGATACGCAGTATTTT. Protein sequence: CASSSTGFSTDTQYF.